The 30 T cell receptor beta chains below come from one sample, sequenced in a study of CXCR3-negative and CXCR3-positive naive CD8 T cells. It was by 5' RACE with UMI labels that the TRB cDNA libraries were prepared. TCRdb reprocessed the 5' RACE reads, keeping one entry per CDR3 protein, no DNA. The table lists fewer than 95,000 distinct CDR3 sequences. The sequenced sample consisted of naive CXCR3- CD8+ T cells from blood. Documented subset: CD45RO-CCR7+CD27+CD95- naive CD8+ T cells lacking CXCR3 (TNR3-). The receptors come from a human donor in good health. Some clones in this sample may be carry-over from other donors' samples.

V and J are TRBV2 and TRBJ2-3. The CDR3 has 12 residues. The germline gives CDR1 SNHLY, CDR2 FYNNEI. The CDR3 loop is CATAYLVDTQYF.

The genes are TRBV15 and TRBJ2-3. The germline V gene has CDR1 LNHNV and CDR2 YYDKDF (reference sequence). The CDR3 runs to 16 residues. CDR3 sequence reads: CATSKEIGTSTDTQYF.

The V gene is TRBV29-1, the J gene TRBJ2-1; TCRdb reports TRBD1, a call that lacks DNA to check it against. The CDR3 loop spans 15 amino acids. Germline CDR1 is SQVTM and CDR2 is ANQGSEA. The CDR3 protein is CSVEQQGETYNEQFF.

The chain has TRBV4-1 and TRBJ2-7; TCRdb names TRBD2, which stays unverified in the absence of DNA. CDR3 length: 19 residues. CDR1 is MGHRA, CDR2 YSYEKL, per germline. CDR3 region: CASSSEILRLAGGSYEQYF.

This chain joins TRBV20-1 and TRBJ1-1; TCRdb's D gene call, TRBD1, goes unchecked for lack of DNA. Germline V gives CDR1 DFQATT, CDR2 SNEGSKA (reference sequence). The CDR3 extends over 15 amino acids. The CDR3 spells CSARADRGMNTEAFF.

The V call is TRBV4-1, the J call TRBJ2-3. CDR1 and CDR2 (germline): MGHRA, YSYEKL. The CDR3 contains 17 residues. The CDR3 sequence: CASSQELGRTSTDTQYF.

The genes are TRBV28 and TRBJ2-5. From germline, CDR1 is MDHEN and CDR2 SYDVKM. This CDR3 contains 12 residues. CDR3 region: CASSSTLETQYF.

This rearrangement joins TRBV28 to TRBJ1-2; TCRdb indicates TRBD1, and absent DNA this call remains unverified. Germline assignment: CDR1 MDHEN and CDR2 SYDVKM. The CDR3 length is 15 residues. The CDR3 loop reads CASSWGPGHFNGYTF.

This chain uses TRBV7-2 with TRBJ2-7; the TCRdb D gene call, TRBD1, has no DNA to confirm it. Per the germline V gene, CDR1 is SGHTA and CDR2 is FQGNSA. The CDR3 consists of 14 residues. The CDR3 reads CASTPVEARPEQYF.

The CDR3 is CASSSPQTGTYGYTF. The chain joins TRBV27 to TRBJ1-2; there is no DNA to check the TCRdb D call of TRBD1. This CDR3 comprises 15 residues. The germline gives CDR1 MNHEY, CDR2 SMNVEV (reference sequence).

The chain couples TRBV12-3 or TRBV12-4 to TRBJ2-1. The CDR3 loop spans 15 amino acids. CDR3 in amino acids: CASSSSGRAYNEQFF.

The chain recombines TRBV7-3 with TRBJ2-3; the TRBD2 assignment by TCRdb is unverifiable without DNA. The CDR3 consists of 15 residues. Germline loops: CDR1 SGHTA, CDR2 FQGTGA. The CDR3 here is CASSWAGGTTDTQYF.

The rearrangement links TRBV2 to TRBJ2-1; without DNA, the TCRdb call of TRBD2 cannot be checked. The germline V gene has CDR1 SNHLY and CDR2 FYNNEI. This CDR3 contains 16 residues. The CDR3: CASSQLAGGHYNEQFF.

The chain uses TRBV5-1 and TRBJ2-1; the D gene TCRdb calls, TRBD1, cannot be checked with no DNA. Per the germline V gene, CDR1 is SGHRS and CDR2 is YFSETQ. The CDR3 runs 16 residues. The CDR3 loop is CASSLTSTDPYNEQFF.

The genes are TRBV20-1 and TRBJ2-7. This CDR3 comprises 13 residues. Germline-derived CDR1 and CDR2 are DFQATT and SNEGSKA (reference sequence). Here the CDR3 reads CSAFDPLNYEQYF.

CDR3 protein: CASSFDPSEQFF. This chain connects TRBV5-1 to TRBJ2-1. This CDR3 comprises 12 residues. Per germline, CDR1 SGHRS and CDR2 YFSETQ.

V gene TRBV14 combines with J gene TRBJ1-3; the D gene TCRdb calls, TRBD1, cannot be checked with no DNA. Per germline, CDR1 SGHDN and CDR2 FVKESK. The CDR3 has 14 amino acids. CDR3 region: CASSQGQGWNTIYF.

The gene calls are TRBV27 and TRBJ2-7. Looked up from germline, CDR1 is MNHEY and CDR2 is SMNVEV (reference sequence). The CDR3 extends over 13 amino acids. CDR3 amino acids: CASSDVYTYEQYF.

The CDR3: CASKGLASYNEQFF. The rearrangement uses TRBV2 and TRBJ2-1; without DNA, the TCRdb call of TRBD2 cannot be checked. Germline V lookup: CDR1 SNHLY, CDR2 FYNNEI. CDR3 length equals 14 residues.

The chain has TRBV2 and TRBJ1-1; lacking DNA, the TRBD1 call made by TCRdb goes unchecked. This CDR3 has 11 amino acids. Germline CDR1 and CDR2: SNHLY and FYNNEI. The CDR3 sequence: CASRPNTEAFF.

The chain links TRBV20-1 to TRBJ2-7; TCRdb proposes TRBD1, but this gene call is untestable without DNA. Per germline, CDR1 DFQATT and CDR2 SNEGSKA (reference sequence). The CDR3 is made up of 16 amino acids. The CDR3 is CSATGPGQGATYEQYF.

The rearrangement joins TRBV29-1 to TRBJ2-7; TCRdb's D gene call, TRBD1, goes unchecked for lack of DNA. The CDR3 covers 13 residues. Germline V gene data show CDR1 as SQVTM and CDR2 as ANQGSEA. This CDR3 reads CSVERGERTVQYF.

J is TRBJ2-7 and V is TRBV19; no DNA is available, so the TRBD1 call from TCRdb remains unchecked. The CDR3 is 16 residues long. From germline, CDR1 is LNHDA and CDR2 SQIVND (reference sequence). The CDR3 region is CASSTGTMGPYYEQYF.

This sequence joins TRBV5-1 and TRBJ2-7; there is no DNA to check the TCRdb D call of TRBD2. The CDR3 sequence is 14 residues long. Germline CDR1 is SGHRS and CDR2 is YFSETQ. CDR3 residues: CASSPGAGFYEQYF.

The chain has TRBV11-3 and TRBJ1-4. CDR1 SGHNT and CDR2 YENEEA come from the germline V gene. The CDR3 runs 12 residues. This chain's CDR3 is CASSLPNEKLFF.

The chain recombines TRBV7-9 with TRBJ2-7; TCRdb designates TRBD1, a call that cannot be tested without DNA. The germline V gene encodes CDR1 SEHNR and CDR2 FQNEAQ (reference sequence). This CDR3 is built from 15 residues. The CDR3 loop is CASSETGAISYEQYF.

The chain has TRBV25-1 and TRBJ2-7; TCRdb proposes TRBD1, but this gene call is untestable without DNA. The germline V gene encodes CDR1 MGHDK and CDR2 SYGVNS. The CDR3 spans 13 residues. CDR3 region: CASSDTFRSEQYF.

This rearrangement joins TRBV7-8 to TRBJ2-5; TCRdb proposes TRBD2, but this gene call is untestable without DNA. CDR3 size: 17 residues. Germline V CDR1 and CDR2: SGHVS, FQNEAQ. This CDR3 reads CASSLRPGPPIQETQYF.

The V call is TRBV15, the J call TRBJ2-2; TCRdb proposes TRBD1, but this gene call is untestable without DNA. The germline V gene encodes CDR1 LNHNV and CDR2 YYDKDF (reference sequence). CDR3 size: 14 residues. CDR3 region: CATSRPDRAGELFF.

The CDR3 loop reads CASSFDLESSYEQYF. This chain uses TRBV27 with TRBJ2-7. Germline V gene sequence: CDR1 MNHEY, CDR2 SMNVEV (reference sequence). The CDR3 contains 15 residues.